Following are 21 T cell receptor beta chains from one sample sequenced in a study of blood T cell repertoires in COVID-19. The protocol was immunoSEQ multiplex PCR, while the TCRdb copy is restricted to in-frame clones and leaves out a portion. Found here are around 130,000 clones, more than 80% of them singletons; the top ten hold 10% to 15%. Sequenced input: peripheral blood. Receptors were obtained from a woman aged 55-70 years with acute or convalescent COVID-19.

This chain joins TRBV7-2 and TRBJ2-3; D ambiguous. CDR1 is SGHTA and CDR2 is FQGNSA in the germline V gene. The CDR3 has 14 amino acids. The V end lost 4 bases, the J end lost 5 bases, and 13 bases lay between the germline ends. Here the CDR3 reads CASSSPRLGDTQYF. As DNA, the CDR3 is TGTGCCAGCAGCTCCCCACGTCTAGGAGATACGCAGTATTTT.

The J gene is TRBJ1-4, the V gene TRBV7-6; D is unclear. Germline-derived CDR1 and CDR2 are SGHVS and FNYEAQ. V dropped 4 bases and J dropped 6 bases, with 18 bases sitting between them. CDR3 length equals 16 residues. The CDR3 DNA reads as TGTGCCAGCAGCTCCTCCCAGGCCCGGGAAGATGAAAAACTGTTTTTT. Its translation: CASSSSQAREDEKLFF.

V and J are TRBV29-1 and TRBJ1-2, with a weak D call TRBD1 (5 bases). Trimming pared 7 bases from V and 5 bases from J, leaving 17 bases between. Germline assignment: CDR1 SQVTM and CDR2 ANQGSEA. The CDR3 loop spans 13 amino acids. CDR3 in amino acids: CSAKLQALYGYTF. Here the CDR3 DNA reads TGCAGCGCCAAACTACAGGCGCTATATGGCTACACCTTC.

This clone showed up just a few times. The CDR3: CASRSGDGQPQHF. CDR3 nucleotide sequence: TGCGCCAGCAGATCAGGGGATGGTCAGCCCCAGCATTTT. V gene TRBV5-1 combines with J gene TRBJ1-5; the D gene is possibly TRBD1 (6 bases). The germline V gene encodes CDR1 SGHRS and CDR2 YFSETQ. V shed 5 bases and J shed 6 bases, with 12 bases lying between them. The CDR3 runs to 13 residues.

The chain has TRBV6-1 and TRBJ1-5, with no clear D. This CDR3 spans 14 amino acids. CDR1 is MNHNS and CDR2 is SASEGT in the germline V gene. Trimming cost V 2 bases and J 0 bases, with 5 bases left between them. CDR3 region: CASSELYSNQPQHF. For the CDR3, the DNA is TGTGCCAGCAGTGAACTGTATAGCAATCAGCCCCAGCATTTT.

This chain joins TRBV6-5 and TRBJ2-5; 7 bases agree with TRBD1. Trimming at V came to 5 bases and at J to 2 bases, leaving 5 bases not matched to a gene. The CDR3 has 14 residues. Germline CDR1 is MNHEY and CDR2 is SVGAGI. The CDR3 loop is CASSIGQVQETQYF. CDR3 DNA sequence: TGTGCCAGCAGTATTGGACAGGTACAAGAGACCCAGTACTTC.

This clone occurred a few times. The V and J genes are TRBV27 and TRBJ1-3; D gene ambiguous. CDR1 is MNHEY and CDR2 is SMNVEV in the germline V gene (reference sequence). The V end was cut by 5 bases, the J end by 1 base, with 9 bases between. There are 14 residues in the CDR3. DNA for the CDR3: TGTGCCAGCAGTCCGGGATTTTCTGGAAACACCATATATTTT. It is translated as CASSPGFSGNTIYF.

This chain links TRBV19 with TRBJ2-3; D is unresolved. The CDR3 has 15 amino acids. Germline-derived CDR1 and CDR2 are LNHDA and SQIVND (reference sequence). Trimming stripped 3 bases from V and 2 bases from J, with 12 bases between. This chain's CDR3 is CASSMALGLTDTQYF. The CDR3 nucleotides read TGTGCCAGTAGTATGGCCCTTGGGCTCACAGATACGCAGTATTTT. The full variable domain, in which reference TRBV19 and TRBJ2-3 provide the parts outside the CDR3, is DGGITQSPKYLFRKEGQNVTLSCEQNLNHDAMYWYRQDPGQGLRLIYYSQIVNDFQKGDIAEGYSVSREKKESFPLTVTSAQKNPTAFYLCASSMALGLTDTQYFGPGTRLTVL.

The chain joins TRBV19 to TRBJ2-7; 7 bases fit TRBD2. Trimming at V came to 6 bases and at J to 3 bases, leaving 14 bases not matched to a gene. This CDR3 is built from 16 residues. CDR1 is LNHDA, CDR2 SQIVND, per germline (reference sequence). The CDR3 sequence is CASSPSAGVTRYEQYF. The CDR3 DNA reads TGTGCCAGTAGCCCTTCCGCGGGGGTTACGCGCTACGAGCAGTACTTC.

This clone was counted a single time. This sequence joins TRBV27 and TRBJ2-7, with D perhaps TRBD1 (6 bases). The germline V and J ends were trimmed by 6 bases and 0 bases, with 9 bases remaining between them. The CDR3 totals 13 residues. In germline, CDR1 is MNHEY, CDR2 SMNVEV (reference sequence). The CDR3, as DNA: TGTGCCAGCAGAAGGACAGACTCCTACGAGCAGTACTTC. Residues: CASRRTDSYEQYF.

This chain joins TRBV14 and TRBJ2-1; 8 bases are a match to TRBD2. Germline assignment: CDR1 SGHDN and CDR2 FVKESK. The CDR3 extends over 16 amino acids. The ends lost 4 bases at V and 9 bases at J; junction bases unmatched: 14. The CDR3 here is CASSLPGLGVLSEQFF. DNA for the CDR3: TGTGCCAGCAGCCTTCCGGGACTAGGGGTCTTGAGTGAGCAGTTCTTC.

The chain links TRBV2 to TRBJ1-1, with TRBD1 matching over 7 bases. The CDR3 totals 14 residues. Per germline, CDR1 SNHLY and CDR2 FYNNEI. Trimming cost V 5 bases and J 2 bases; bases outside gene matches: 5. CDR3 coding DNA: TGTGCCAGCAGTTCACAGGGGCTTAACACTGAAGCTTTCTTT. Translated, it gives CASSSQGLNTEAFF.

The chain links TRBV5-1 to TRBJ2-7; 8 positions match TRBD1. Germline values: CDR1 SGHRS, CDR2 YFSETQ. There are 14 residues in the CDR3. V lost 2 bases, J lost 5 bases, and 6 bases stayed unmatched. CDR3 nucleotide sequence: TGCGCCAGCAGCTTATGGACAGGGACTGACGAGCAGTACTTC. The encoded protein is CASSLWTGTDEQYF.

This chain links TRBV2 with TRBJ1-5; no reliable D call. The V gene's germline CDR1 is SNHLY and CDR2 FYNNEI. Between the trimmed V and J ends, which lost 6 bases and 1 base, there was a span of 7 bases. The CDR3 contains 13 residues. This CDR3 is CASSARSNQPQHF. The CDR3 DNA follows: TGTGCCAGCAGCGCCAGAAGCAATCAGCCCCAGCATTTT.

V gene TRBV13 combines with J gene TRBJ2-4; tentatively, D is TRBD2 (6 bases). CDR1 and CDR2 from the germline V gene are PRHDT and FYEKMQ (reference sequence). The V and J ends lost 3 bases and 8 bases respectively, with 14 bases between them. The CDR3 consists of 14 residues. The CDR3 DNA follows: TGTGCCAGCAGCTTTCGACTAGGAGGTGACATTCAGTACTTC. It codes for CASSFRLGGDIQYF. The full variable domain, rest sourced from reference TRBV13 and TRBJ2-4, is AAGVIQSPRHLIKEKRETATLKCYPIPRHDTVYWYQQGPGQDPQFLISFYEKMQSDKGSIPDRFSAQQFSDYHSELNMSSLELGDSALYFCASSFRLGGDIQYFGAGTRLSVL.

This clone was detected many times. Compared with germline, one end of the junction differs, possibly owing to a read error. The rearrangement uses TRBV7-9 and TRBJ2-5, with D perhaps TRBD2 (5 bases). The CDR3 totals 13 residues. Germline values: CDR1 SEHNR, CDR2 FQNEAQ (reference sequence). This CDR3 is CASTLPGLETQYF. The CDR3 nucleotides read TGTGCCAGCACCTTACCAGGACTGGAGACCCAGTACTTC.

Comment on this clone: This sample includes further DNA sequences coding for the same CDR3. This chain links TRBV11-2 with TRBJ1-1; TRBD1 agrees at 8 bases. In germline, CDR1 is SGHAT, CDR2 FQNNGV. This CDR3 is built from 15 residues. V dropped 4 bases and J dropped 1; count of bases not matched to a gene: 5. CDR3 loop: CASSSPGTGNTEAFF. The DNA for the CDR3 is TGTGCCAGCAGCTCACCCGGGACAGGGAACACTGAAGCTTTCTTT.

This clone was found a few times. The V call is TRBV18, the J call TRBJ1-1, with D possibly TRBD1 on 6 matching bases. The CDR3 runs 12 residues. Deletions cut 6 bases from V and 4 bases from J, with 9 bases between. The germline V gene encodes CDR1 KGHSH and CDR2 LQKENI. DNA of the CDR3: TGTGCCAGCTCGGTAGGGGGCACTGAAGCTTTCTTT. Translation: CASSVGGTEAFF.

This chain joins TRBV19 and TRBJ1-2; TRBD1 is a possible D gene (6 bases). Trimming cost V 7 bases and J 3 bases, with 27 bases left between them. The CDR3 runs to 18 residues. Germline CDR1 and CDR2: LNHDA and SQIVND (reference sequence). The CDR3 coding sequence is TGTGCCAGTACCTCCGGTGACAGGTCGTTGAGTTTTGACTATGGCTACACCTTC. It yields the protein CASTSGDRSLSFDYGYTF.

V usage is TRBV12-3 or TRBV12-4 and J usage is TRBJ2-3, with a possible D match to TRBD2 (5 bases). Trimming took off 8 bases at V and 5 bases at J, with 8 bases between the two ends. The CDR3 spans 11 residues. The CDR3 nucleotides are TGTGCCAGCTGCGGAGGAGATACGCAGTATTTT. This translates into CASCGGDTQYF.

This clone was seen a single time. The chain recombines TRBV4-2 with TRBJ1-2; D remains ambiguous. Trimming shortened V by 0 bases and J by 4 bases, and 15 bases separated the two germline ends. Germline-derived CDR1 and CDR2 are LGHNA and YNFKEQ. CDR3 length: 16 amino acids. For the CDR3, the DNA is TGTGCCAGCAGCCAAGATGGGTCTAACCGCGGCTATGGCTACACCTTC. It yields the protein CASSQDGSNRGYGYTF.